The 17 T cell receptor beta chains below come from one sample, sequenced in a study of cytomegalovirus exposure and HLA in healthy donors. The PCR contained 60 Vbeta and 13 Jbeta primers. This table comes from immunoSEQ multiplex PCR, and its TCRdb copy is limited to in-frame clones, with some not included. The data show around 210,000 clones, with around four fifths seen just once and 2.5% to 3% held by the top ten. Sample: PBMCs. The receptors shown here come from a woman in her forties in good health and CMV-seronegative.

This clone is a singleton in its sample. The chain employs TRBV7-8 and TRBJ2-7; D is undetermined. V was cut by 1 base and J by 3 bases, with 13 bases left in between. CDR3 size: 15 residues. Germline V gene sequence: CDR1 SGHVS, CDR2 FQNEAQ. The CDR3 DNA is TGTGCCAGCAGCTTAGGAGCACCACTCTTCTACGAGCAGTACTTC. Encoded protein: CASSLGAPLFYEQYF.

V usage is TRBV5-6 and J usage is TRBJ2-7; 11 bases map to TRBD2. From germline, CDR1 is SGHDT and CDR2 YYEEEE. With V trimmed by 4 bases and J by 2 bases, 2 bases remained unmatched. The CDR3 extends over 14 amino acids. CDR3 DNA: TGTGCCAGCAGCCTAGCGGGAGGAGCCTACGAGCAGTACTTC. The encoded protein is CASSLAGGAYEQYF.

The chain is built from TRBV6-5 and TRBJ1-5; D uncertain. The ends were cut back, 6 bases at V and 5 bases at J, with 11 bases in the middle. Germline-derived CDR1 and CDR2 are MNHEY and SVGAGI. The CDR3 is 13 amino acids. The CDR3 loop is CASSRRLDQPQHF. The CDR3 coding sequence is TGTGCCAGCAGCCGAAGATTAGATCAGCCCCAGCATTTT.

The rearrangement links TRBV27 to TRBJ1-2; D ambiguous. With 3 bases removed from V and 3 bases from J, the gap between germline ends came to 8 bases. The CDR3 has 13 amino acids. The germline V gene encodes CDR1 MNHEY and CDR2 SMNVEV (reference sequence). The CDR3 region is CASSFSADYGYTF. The CDR3 region has the DNA TGTGCCAGCAGTTTTTCGGCGGACTATGGCTACACCTTC.

This clone was recorded a few times. The rearrangement uses TRBV30 and TRBJ1-5; D is unresolved. Trimming took off 5 bases at V and 1 base at J, with 9 bases between the two ends. Germline V gene lookup returns CDR1 GTSNPN and CDR2 SVGIG (reference sequence). This CDR3 comprises 13 residues. CDR3 in amino acids: CAWGRASNQPQHF. The CDR3 region has the DNA TGTGCCTGGGGGAGGGCGAGCAATCAGCCCCAGCATTTT.

Concerning this clone itself: At one end, the junction sequence differs from germline, possibly due to a read error. This chain links TRBV7-9 with TRBJ1-1; D is undetermined. There are 12 residues in the CDR3. Germline lookup yields CDR1 SEHNR and CDR2 FQNEAQ (reference sequence). CDR3 nucleotide sequence: TGTTCCAGCAGATCCGGGGTCGGTGAAGCTTTCTTT. Its translation is CSSRSGVGEAFF.

The rearrangement uses TRBV5-1 and TRBJ2-1, with 8 bases aligning to TRBD1. With 1 base clipped from V and 6 bases from J, the junction kept 9 bases outside the gene matches. CDR3 size: 16 residues. CDR1 is SGHRS and CDR2 is YFSETQ in the germline V gene. CDR3 sequence: CASSLFIGRGLNEQFF. In nucleotides, the CDR3 is TGCGCCAGCAGCTTGTTCATCGGCAGGGGGCTCAATGAGCAGTTCTTC.

The J gene is TRBJ1-6, the V gene TRBV30, with D possibly TRBD1 on 5 matching bases. CDR1 is GTSNPN, CDR2 SVGIG, per germline (reference sequence). The CDR3 runs 17 residues. V lost 1 base, J lost 0 bases, and 13 bases lay in between. Written as DNA, the CDR3 is TGTGCCTGGAGTGCCAGACAGTCATCCTCCTATAATTCACCCCTCCACTTT. It translates to CAWSARQSSSYNSPLHF.

V gene TRBV7-9 combines with J gene TRBJ1-1, with D maybe TRBD1 (5 bases). Looked up from germline, CDR1 is SEHNR and CDR2 is FQNEAQ (reference sequence). The V end lost 5 bases, the J end lost 0 bases, and 16 bases lay between the germline ends. This CDR3 region has 16 residues. CDR3 nucleotide sequence: TGTGCCAGCAGCCAAAGAGACAGCTCCATGAACACTGAAGCTTTCTTT. Its translation is CASSQRDSSMNTEAFF.

V and J are TRBV11-2 and TRBJ2-1, with D possibly TRBD2 on 6 matching bases. Germline lookup yields CDR1 SGHAT and CDR2 FQNNGV. Trimming pared 0 bases from V and 1 base from J, leaving 10 bases between. This CDR3 spans 16 amino acids. As DNA, the CDR3 is TGTGCCAGCAGCTTAGAGCGGGATCCTTCCTACAATGAGCAGTTCTTC. This sequence encodes CASSLERDPSYNEQFF.

V and J are TRBV6-1 and TRBJ2-7; 8 bases match TRBD1. CDR3 size: 15 residues. J gave up 0 bases and V 4 bases, and 5 bases lay outside the gene matches. Per the germline V gene, CDR1 is MNHNS and CDR2 is SASEGT. The CDR3 sequence is CASSVSDRGSYEQYF. Here the CDR3 DNA reads TGTGCCAGCAGTGTATCTGACAGGGGCTCCTACGAGCAGTACTTC.

The chain combines TRBV10-3 with TRBJ2-5; D perhaps matches TRBD1 (6 bases). CDR1 and CDR2 from the germline V gene are ENHRY and SYGVKD. V lost 3 bases and J 1 base, leaving 12 bases between the germline ends. The CDR3 consists of 15 residues. The CDR3 DNA sequence: TGTGCCATCAGTGATTCCGAGGGGGTCCAAGAGACCCAGTACTTC. It encodes CAISDSEGVQETQYF.

The gene calls are TRBV28 and TRBJ1-1, with 7 bases matching TRBD1. CDR1 and CDR2 from the germline V gene are MDHEN and SYDVKM. This CDR3 contains 12 residues. With V trimmed by 6 bases and J by 7 bases, 5 bases remained unmatched. CDR3 nucleotides: TGTGCCAGCAGCAACCGACAGGGTGAAGCTTTCTTT. This encodes CASSNRQGEAFF.

The chain uses TRBV7-2 and TRBJ2-6, with D possibly being TRBD2 (6 bases). This CDR3 spans 13 amino acids. CDR1 is SGHTA, CDR2 FQGNSA, per germline. Trimming removed 10 bases from V and 9 bases from J, with 16 bases in between. The CDR3 protein is CAIALGTDNVLTF. The DNA for the CDR3 is TGTGCCATAGCTTTGGGGACTGACAACGTCCTGACTTTC.

The rearrangement links TRBV5-1 to TRBJ2-7, with TRBD2 identical over 9 bases. The junction had 12 bases not matched to a gene; V was cut back by 1 base and J by 1 base. The CDR3 covers 18 residues. Germline CDR1 and CDR2: SGHRS and YFSETQ. The CDR3 nucleotides are TGCGCCAGCAGCTTGACGACCCCCTTGAGCGGGAGGTCCTACGAGCAGTACTTC. It specifies CASSLTTPLSGRSYEQYF.

The chain combines TRBV11-1 with TRBJ2-7; 8 positions match TRBD1. V was clipped by 4 bases and J by 0 bases; unmatched bases: 2. This CDR3 is 14 amino acids long. Germline V gene sequence: CDR1 SGHAT, CDR2 FQDESV (reference sequence). The CDR3 DNA sequence: TGTGCCAGCAGCTCAGGGGGCACCTCCTACGAGCAGTACTTC. Its protein is CASSSGGTSYEQYF.

V and J are TRBV5-1 and TRBJ2-7, with a tentative D call TRBD1 (6 bases). The CDR3 has 14 amino acids. V was cut by 4 bases and J by 2 bases, with 13 bases left in between. Germline V lookup: CDR1 SGHRS, CDR2 YFSETQ. CDR3 protein: CASSPQPGAYEQYF. In DNA form, the CDR3 reads TGCGCCAGCAGCCCCCAGCCAGGGGCCTACGAGCAGTACTTC.